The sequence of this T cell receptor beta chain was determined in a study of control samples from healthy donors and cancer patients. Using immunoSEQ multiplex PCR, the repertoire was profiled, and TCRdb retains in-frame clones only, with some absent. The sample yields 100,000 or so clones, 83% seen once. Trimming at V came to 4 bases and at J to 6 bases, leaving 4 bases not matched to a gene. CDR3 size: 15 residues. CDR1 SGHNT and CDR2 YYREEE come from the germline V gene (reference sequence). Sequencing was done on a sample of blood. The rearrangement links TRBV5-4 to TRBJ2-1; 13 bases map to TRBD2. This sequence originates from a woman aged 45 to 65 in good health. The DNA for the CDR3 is TGTGCCAGCAGCCCAAGACTAGCGGGAGGCAATGAGCAGTTCTTC. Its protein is CASSPRLAGGNEQFF.